One sample yielded the 24 T cell receptor beta chains listed below, sequenced in a study of shared clonotypes between healthy human individuals. The repertoire was sequenced with immunoSEQ multiplex PCR; TCRdb's copy has only in-frame clones and lacks some. The table includes approximately 940,000 clones, less than 85% detected once. Sample: memory CD4+ T cells sorted from blood. Subset here: CD45RA-negative fraction. These receptors were taken from a man aged 18 to 29 in good health.

This clone was observed a handful of times. The chain is built from TRBV7-9 and TRBJ1-1; tentatively, D is TRBD1 (6 bases). CDR1 and CDR2 from the germline V gene are SEHNR and FQNEAQ (reference sequence). Trimming cost V 3 bases and J 5 bases, with 13 bases left between them. The CDR3 covers 14 residues. Here the CDR3 reads CASSFAGGETEAFF. DNA for the CDR3: TGTGCCAGCAGCTTTGCCGGGGGCGAGACTGAAGCTTTCTTT.

CDR3 bases: TGTGCCAGCAGTGACTGGACAGGGAAAGAGACCCAGTACTTC. Encoded protein: CASSDWTGKETQYF. The chain has TRBV2 and TRBJ2-5; 8 bases map to TRBD1. CDR3 length: 14 amino acids. Germline V gene sequence: CDR1 SNHLY, CDR2 FYNNEI. V gave up 3 bases and J gave up 3 bases; unmatched junction bases: 3. Based on the CDR3 plus reference TRBV2 and TRBJ2-5, the full variable domain is EPEVTQTPSHQVTQMGQEVILRCVPISNHLYFYWYRQILGQKVEFLVSFYNNEISEKSEIFDDQFSVERPDGSNFTLKIRSTKLEDSAMYFCASSDWTGKETQYFGPGTRLLVL.

The V call is TRBV2, the J call TRBJ2-2, with 8 bases matching TRBD1. Looked up from germline, CDR1 is SNHLY and CDR2 is FYNNEI. The trim removed 6 bases at V and 0 bases at J, leaving 3 bases unmatched. This CDR3 spans 15 amino acids. This CDR3 is CASSPQGANTGELFF. The CDR3 bases are TGTGCCAGCAGCCCACAGGGGGCGAACACCGGGGAGCTGTTTTTT.

This clone was picked up a small number of times. The chain has TRBV4-1 and TRBJ2-6; 13 nucleotides align to TRBD2. CDR1 MGHRA and CDR2 YSYEKL come from the germline V gene. Trimming took 1 base from V and 2 from J; bases not matched to a gene: 2. The CDR3 is 18 amino acids. CDR3 amino acids: CASSQAGTSGAGANVLTF. In nucleotides, the CDR3 is TGCGCCAGCAGCCAAGCCGGGACTAGCGGGGCTGGGGCCAACGTCCTGACTTTC.

This clone came up many times. V and J are TRBV6-6 and TRBJ1-6; D is unresolved. This CDR3 contains 13 residues. Between the trimmed V and J ends, which lost 6 bases and 9 bases, there was a span of 12 bases. The germline V gene has CDR1 MNHNY and CDR2 SVGAGI (reference sequence). Written as DNA, the CDR3 is TGTGCCAGCAGACCAACGACCGGTTCACCCCTCCACTTT. It specifies CASRPTTGSPLHF.

V usage is TRBV6-5 and J usage is TRBJ1-6; no clear D gene. Germline V gene sequence: CDR1 MNHEY, CDR2 SVGAGI. The CDR3 runs 12 residues. Trimming took off 8 bases at V and 3 bases at J, with 5 bases between the two ends. This CDR3 reads CASCSYNSPLHF. CDR3 nucleotides: TGTGCCAGCTGTAGCTATAATTCACCCCTCCACTTT.

This chain joins TRBV7-2 and TRBJ2-7; D ambiguous. In germline, CDR1 is SGHTA, CDR2 FQGNSA. This CDR3 is built from 14 residues. The germline V and J ends were trimmed by 0 bases and 5 bases, with 11 bases remaining between them. For the CDR3, the DNA is TGTGCCAGCAGCTTAGCCTTAGTAGGCGACGAGCAGTACTTC. Amino acids: CASSLALVGDEQYF.

The CDR3 is CASSQWGDSYNSPLHF. The DNA of the CDR3 is TGCGCCAGCAGCCAGTGGGGGGACTCCTATAATTCACCCCTCCACTTT. The chain employs TRBV5-1 and TRBJ1-6; D is perhaps TRBD1 (5 bases). Germline lookup yields CDR1 SGHRS and CDR2 YFSETQ. CDR3 length: 16 amino acids. V lost 4 bases and J lost 0, with 11 bases in between.

This rearrangement joins TRBV15 to TRBJ1-5; the D gene is possibly TRBD1 (5 bases). Deletions cut 5 bases from V and 2 bases from J, with 13 bases between. Per germline, CDR1 LNHNV and CDR2 YYDKDF (reference sequence). The CDR3 has 15 residues. The CDR3 DNA reads as TGTGCCACCAGCCCAATGGGGGTGGGCAATCAGCCCCAGCATTTT. Translated, it gives CATSPMGVGNQPQHF.

There are many counts of this clone. This rearrangement joins TRBV10-1 to TRBJ2-1; D is tentatively TRBD1 or TRBD2 (7 bases each). V lost 7 bases, J lost 10 bases, and 11 bases lay in between. Germline assignment: CDR1 WNHNN and CDR2 SYGVQD (reference sequence). The CDR3 is 11 residues long. The CDR3 nucleotides read TGCGCCAGCACCCAGGGGGGGGAGCAGTTCTTC. Protein: CASTQGGEQFF.

The chain combines TRBV5-6 with TRBJ2-3; 11 nucleotides match TRBD1. The V gene's germline CDR1 is SGHDT and CDR2 YYEEEE. After removal of 1 base from V and 5 bases from J, the junction contained 6 bases not matched to a gene. This CDR3 spans 16 amino acids. The CDR3 nucleotides read TGTGCCAGCAGCTTGATGGGACAGGGGGATGAAGATACGCAGTATTTT. Translated: CASSLMGQGDEDTQYF.

This clone was seen more than once but under ten times. This chain uses TRBV5-4 with TRBJ2-7, with D possibly matching TRBD1 (6 bases). From germline, CDR1 is SGHNT and CDR2 YYREEE (reference sequence). The CDR3 extends over 17 amino acids. Trimming took 0 bases from V and 1 from J, leaving 17 bases between them. As DNA, the CDR3 is TGTGCCAGCAGCTTGGGGGGCAGGGGCGGGCAATCCTACGAGCAGTACTTC. Protein: CASSLGGRGGQSYEQYF.

The rearrangement uses TRBV18 and TRBJ1-6; the D gene is possibly TRBD1 (6 bases). The CDR3 loop spans 16 amino acids. V lost 3 bases to trimming and J lost 5 bases, with 14 bases between them. Germline CDR1 is KGHSH and CDR2 is LQKENI. CDR3 coding DNA: TGTGCCAGCTCACCCCCGACGGGGGCAAATAATTCACCCCTCCACTTT. As protein: CASSPPTGANNSPLHF.

The V and J genes are TRBV4-2 and TRBJ1-1, with 7 positions matching TRBD1. The junction had 5 bases not matched to a gene; V was cut back by 0 bases and J by 1 base. Germline-derived CDR1 and CDR2 are LGHNA and YNFKEQ. The CDR3 has 16 amino acids. CDR3 nucleotide sequence: TGTGCCAGCAGCCAAGATCTGAGGGGGCCGAACACTGAAGCTTTCTTT. Translating it yields CASSQDLRGPNTEAFF.

The chain couples TRBV10-3 to TRBJ2-3; 10 bases align to TRBD1. Trimming at V came to 6 bases and at J to 3 bases, leaving 6 bases not matched to a gene. Per the germline V gene, CDR1 is ENHRY and CDR2 is SYGVKD. The CDR3 sequence is 15 residues long. As DNA, the CDR3 is TGTGCCATCAGACCCGGGACAGGGGAGACAGATACGCAGTATTTT. Its protein product is CAIRPGTGETDTQYF.

The CDR3 bases are TGTGCCAGCGCCCGGGTGATCGAGACCCAGTACTTC. It translates to CASARVIETQYF. This rearrangement joins TRBV6-6 to TRBJ2-5; D not resolved. The germline V and J ends were trimmed by 8 bases and 5 bases, with 12 bases remaining between them. There are 12 residues in the CDR3. The germline gives CDR1 MNHNY, CDR2 SVGAGI (reference sequence).

The chain has TRBV11-2 and TRBJ2-7; TRBD1 matches 7 bases. Germline CDR1 SGHAT, CDR2 FQNNGV. The J segment lost 1 base and the V segment lost 5 bases, leaving 8 bases of the junction unmatched. The CDR3 covers 15 residues. This CDR3 reads CASSPLGGGSYEQYF. CDR3 DNA sequence: TGTGCCAGCAGCCCATTAGGGGGCGGGTCCTACGAGCAGTACTTC.

The chain is built from TRBV7-2 and TRBJ2-7, with D possibly called TRBD1 or TRBD2 (5 bases each). The V gene lost 1 base and the J gene lost 4 bases, with 11 bases spanning the gap. Germline CDR1 and CDR2: SGHTA and FQGNSA. This CDR3 has 14 amino acids. The CDR3 nucleotides read TGTGCCAGCAGCTTAGACGGGACGAGATACGAGCAGTACTTC. Its translation: CASSLDGTRYEQYF.

J is TRBJ1-1 and V is TRBV14; no firm D call. The CDR3 covers 13 residues. Germline CDR1 reads SGHDN; CDR2 reads FVKESK. Trimming left V 1 base short and J 5 bases short, with 8 bases between. CDR3 coding DNA: TGTGCCAGCAGCCAAGTAGGTAGAACTGAAGCTTTCTTT. It is translated as CASSQVGRTEAFF.

The chain is built from TRBV2 and TRBJ1-1; D is uncertain. The germline V and J ends were trimmed by 4 bases and 6 bases, with 12 bases remaining between them. CDR1 and CDR2 from the germline V gene are SNHLY and FYNNEI. CDR3 length: 13 residues. The CDR3 sequence is CASSAEAASEAFF. DNA of the CDR3: TGTGCCAGCAGTGCTGAGGCGGCATCTGAAGCTTTCTTT. Drawing the rest from reference TRBV2 and TRBJ1-1, the complete variable domain is EPEVTQTPSHQVTQMGQEVILRCVPISNHLYFYWYRQILGQKVEFLVSFYNNEISEKSEIFDDQFSVERPDGSNFTLKIRSTKLEDSAMYFCASSAEAASEAFFGQGTRLTVV.

The V and J genes are TRBV2 and TRBJ2-3; D gene unclear. In germline, CDR1 is SNHLY, CDR2 FYNNEI. The V gene lost 5 bases and the J gene lost 3 bases, with 12 bases spanning the gap. The CDR3 runs 14 residues. As DNA, the CDR3 is TGTGCCAGCAGTTCCAGACCCGGTACAGATACGCAGTATTTT. Translated, it gives CASSSRPGTDTQYF.

The chain has TRBV4-1 and TRBJ2-7; 8 positions agree with TRBD1. The CDR3 consists of 18 residues. Germline CDR1 reads MGHRA; CDR2 reads YSYEKL. Unmatched junction bases numbered 15, after V lost 3 bases and J lost 2 bases. The CDR3 DNA reads as TGCGCCAGCAGCCAGTCGGAACTTCGGACAGGGTCAGCCTACGAGCAGTACTTC. It is translated as CASSQSELRTGSAYEQYF.

The chain joins TRBV5-6 to TRBJ2-7; the D is unclear. Trimming pared 1 base from V and 2 bases from J, leaving 7 bases between. The CDR3 has 13 residues. In germline, CDR1 is SGHDT, CDR2 YYEEEE. Here the CDR3 DNA reads TGTGCCAGCAGCTTGTTTCTCGCCTACGAGCAGTACTTC. As protein: CASSLFLAYEQYF.

The V and J genes are TRBV7-9 and TRBJ1-5; possibly TRBD1 for D (6 bases). V lost 5 bases and J 6 bases, leaving 17 bases between the germline ends. This CDR3 comprises 15 residues. CDR1 is SEHNR and CDR2 is FQNEAQ in the germline V gene (reference sequence). The CDR3 here is CASSLSAGVSQPQHF. The CDR3 DNA follows: TGTGCCAGCAGCCTCAGTGCAGGGGTGTCTCAGCCCCAGCATTTT.